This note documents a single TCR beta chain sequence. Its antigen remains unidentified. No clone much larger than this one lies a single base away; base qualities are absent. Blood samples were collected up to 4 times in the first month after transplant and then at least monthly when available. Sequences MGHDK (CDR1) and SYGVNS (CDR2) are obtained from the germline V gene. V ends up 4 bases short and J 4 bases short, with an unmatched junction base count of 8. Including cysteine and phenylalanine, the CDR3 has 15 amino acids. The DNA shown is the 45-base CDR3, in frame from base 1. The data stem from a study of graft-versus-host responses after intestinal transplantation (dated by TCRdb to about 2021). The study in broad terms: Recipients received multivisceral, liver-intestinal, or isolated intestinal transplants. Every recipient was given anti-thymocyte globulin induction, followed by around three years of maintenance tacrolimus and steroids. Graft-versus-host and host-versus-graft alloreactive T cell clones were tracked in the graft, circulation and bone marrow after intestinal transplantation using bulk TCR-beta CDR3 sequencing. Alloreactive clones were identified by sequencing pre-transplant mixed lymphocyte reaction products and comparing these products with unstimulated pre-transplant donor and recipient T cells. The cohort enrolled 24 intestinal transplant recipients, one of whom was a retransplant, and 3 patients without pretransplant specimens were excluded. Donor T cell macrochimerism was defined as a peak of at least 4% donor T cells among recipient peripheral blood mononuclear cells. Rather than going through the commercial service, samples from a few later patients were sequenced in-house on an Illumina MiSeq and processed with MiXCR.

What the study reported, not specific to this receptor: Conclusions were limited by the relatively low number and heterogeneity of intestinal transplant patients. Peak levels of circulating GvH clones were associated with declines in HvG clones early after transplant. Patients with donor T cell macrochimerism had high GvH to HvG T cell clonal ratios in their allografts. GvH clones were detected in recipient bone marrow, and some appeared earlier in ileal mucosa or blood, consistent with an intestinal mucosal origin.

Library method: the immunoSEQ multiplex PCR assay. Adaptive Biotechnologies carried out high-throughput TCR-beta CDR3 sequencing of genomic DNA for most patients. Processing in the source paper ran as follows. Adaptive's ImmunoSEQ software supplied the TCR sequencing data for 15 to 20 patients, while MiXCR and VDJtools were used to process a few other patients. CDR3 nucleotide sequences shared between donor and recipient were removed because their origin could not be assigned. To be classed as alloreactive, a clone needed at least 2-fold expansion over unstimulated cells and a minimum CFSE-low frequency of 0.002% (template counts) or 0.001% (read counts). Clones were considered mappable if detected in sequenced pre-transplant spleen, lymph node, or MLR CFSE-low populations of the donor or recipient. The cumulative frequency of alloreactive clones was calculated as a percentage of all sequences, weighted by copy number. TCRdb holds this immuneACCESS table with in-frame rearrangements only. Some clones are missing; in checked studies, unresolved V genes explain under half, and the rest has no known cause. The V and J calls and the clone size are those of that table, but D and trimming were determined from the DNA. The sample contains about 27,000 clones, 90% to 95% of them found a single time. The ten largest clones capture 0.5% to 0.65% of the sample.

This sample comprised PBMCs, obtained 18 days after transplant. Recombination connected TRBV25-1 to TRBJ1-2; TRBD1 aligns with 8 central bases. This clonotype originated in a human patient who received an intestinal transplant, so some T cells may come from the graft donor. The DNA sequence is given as TGTGCCAGCAGTGCATCTGGACAGGGCATCTATGGCTACACCTTC. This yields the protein CASSASGQGIYGYTF.